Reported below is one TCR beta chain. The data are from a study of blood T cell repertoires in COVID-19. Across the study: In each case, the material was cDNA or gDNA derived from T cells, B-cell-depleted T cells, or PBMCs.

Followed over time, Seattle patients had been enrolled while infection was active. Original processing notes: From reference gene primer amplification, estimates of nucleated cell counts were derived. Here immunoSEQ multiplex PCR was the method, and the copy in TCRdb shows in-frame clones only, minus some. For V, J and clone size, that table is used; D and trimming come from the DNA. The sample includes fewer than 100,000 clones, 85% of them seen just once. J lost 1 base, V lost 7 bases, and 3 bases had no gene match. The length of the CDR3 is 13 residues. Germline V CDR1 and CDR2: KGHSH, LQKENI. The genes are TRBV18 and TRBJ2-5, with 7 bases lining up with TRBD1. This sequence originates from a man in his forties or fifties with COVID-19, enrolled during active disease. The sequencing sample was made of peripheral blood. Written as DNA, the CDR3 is TGTGCCAGCTGCACAGGGGTCCAAGAGACCCAGTACTTC. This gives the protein CASCTGVQETQYF.